These 2 T cell receptor beta chains originate from one sample sequenced in a study of cytomegalovirus exposure and HLA in healthy donors. It was with 60 Vbeta and 13 Jbeta primers that the PCR ran. Assay used: immunoSEQ multiplex PCR; TCRdb lists only in-frame clones, some missing. The table records roughly 60,000 clones, 70% to 80% of them present only once. Specimen: PBMCs. These receptors came from a woman aged 55-69 years in good health and CMV-seropositive.

V usage is TRBV28 and J usage is TRBJ1-2; 9 bases map to TRBD1. J was trimmed by 8 bases and V by 4 bases; bases with no gene match: 11. CDR1 is MDHEN, CDR2 SYDVKM, per germline. The CDR3 spans 15 residues. The CDR3: CASSSPGQGAGGYTF. The CDR3, as DNA: TGTGCCAGCAGTTCCCCGGGACAGGGAGCGGGCGGCTACACCTTC.

This clone was recorded a few times. V and J are TRBV2 and TRBJ1-4; no definite D call. CDR1 and CDR2 from the germline V gene are SNHLY and FYNNEI. This CDR3 is 16 amino acids long. Between the trimmed V and J ends, which lost 5 bases and 5 bases, there was a span of 18 bases. The CDR3 loop reads CASSFLNFGGNEKLFF. The CDR3 DNA reads TGTGCCAGCAGTTTTCTAAATTTTGGAGGGAATGAAAAACTGTTTTTT.